This is a list of T cell receptor beta chains from one sample in a study of T cells in localized non-small cell lung cancer. Some clones are missing from TCRdb's copy, which holds only in-frame ones; the method was immunoSEQ multiplex PCR. The top ten clones hold roughly 7.7% of a sample with approximately 34,000 clones, 93% of them seen once. The sample in question was peripheral blood, obtained before any cancer treatment. The receptors were sampled from a female donor at least 60 years old with stage I lung adenocarcinoma. Both conserved end residues are trimmed from each CDR3.

v_gene	j_gene	CDR3aa
TRBV10-3	TRBJ2-2	AISIRGLGELF
TRBV19	TRBJ2-2	ASTMGGLGTGELF
TRBV30	TRBJ1-2	AWRGGGVDGYT
TRBV6-5	TRBJ2-5	ASTSSGLRQTQY
TRBV28	TRBJ1-2	ASTSPGTGLGYGYT
TRBV11-3	TRBJ1-4	ASSFSQNEKLF
TRBV19	TRBJ2-2	ASSIFRSGGNTGELF
TRBV2	TRBJ2-5	ASREGQGATSVETQY
TRBV7-9	TRBJ2-3	ASSRLAGTTDTQY
TRBV5-8	TRBJ1-4	ASSLRGAEKLF
TRBV6-1	TRBJ2-3	ASRNRAYTDTQY
TRBV30	TRBJ1-2	AWSVRDRWSGYT
TRBV19	TRBJ1-5	ASSILQGSSNQPQH
TRBV2	TRBJ1-2	ASSELGGNYGYT
TRBV13	TRBJ2-7	ASSALAGGPEEQY
TRBV6-6	TRBJ2-6	ASNGYRPSGANVLT
TRBV9	TRBJ1-5	ASSVVGNQPQH
TRBV19	TRBJ2-7	ASSIGGGRNEQY
TRBV7-9	TRBJ2-3	ASSLDLQGAQADTQY
TRBV7-8	TRBJ1-1	ASSLITGRGNTEAF
TRBV9	TRBJ1-3	ASSVGGLLGNTIY
TRBV10-3	TRBJ1-5	AISTGGDQPQH
TRBV5-1	TRBJ2-3	ASSLAQGLPSTDTQY
TRBV5-1	TRBJ1-2	ASSLFGGSNYGYT
TRBV5-1	TRBJ1-3	ASSLEGSGNTIY
TRBV28	TRBJ1-3	ASSLGGGFSGNTIY
TRBV27	TRBJ1-2	ASSSKPGQGFGYT
TRBV15	TRBJ1-1	ATSREQIGAF
TRBV6-5	TRBJ1-1	ASSRTRDQAEAF
TRBV11-2	TRBJ2-3	ASSQVIAGTDTQY
TRBV27	TRBJ2-3	ASSSRGQSTDTQY
TRBV5-1	TRBJ2-5	ASSSGGSGGLQETQY
TRBV2	TRBJ2-3	ASSRTSGTDTQY
TRBV7-3	TRBJ1-5	ASSLKEGTPQH
TRBV25-1	TRBJ1-2	ASSELGGSYGYT
TRBV10-1	TRBJ2-7	ASSGTGVTEQY
TRBV5-1	TRBJ1-1	ASSLETGRTEAF
TRBV7-7	TRBJ2-7	ASSPTGIHEQY
TRBV30	TRBJ1-2	AWSVRTDYGYT
TRBV29-1	TRBJ2-7	SVEDSRGTAFYEQY
TRBV18	TRBJ2-1	ASSLRETGLSYNEQF
TRBV19	TRBJ1-1	ASAWAGQGTEAF
TRBV19	TRBJ2-2	ASRPIWGARDTGELF
TRBV9	TRBJ2-1	ASSPTSGRAGEQF
TRBV18	TRBJ1-2	ASSRTGGEIDGYT
TRBV29-1	TRBJ1-5	SVDQTGQGGREPQH
TRBV18	TRBJ2-6	ATTDSGANVLT
TRBV19	TRBJ2-4	ASSIVGSGSIAKNIQY
TRBV29-1	TRBJ2-3	SADRASTDTQY
TRBV19	TRBJ2-1	ASRGDRGLEQF